A few counts support the clone carrying this T cell receptor beta chain. Germline lookup yields CDR1 MDHEN and CDR2 SYDVKM. Trimming took off 8 bases at V and 4 bases at J, with 13 bases between the two ends. The CDR3 runs 13 residues. The sample comes from a study of blood T cells in healthy people across ages. The second PCR ran about 6 to 12 cycles with a sample-barcoded 5' primer and J-beta primers. MiXCR was run by TCRdb on the 5' RACE reads, yielding one entry per CDR3 protein. The sample holds 1.5 million to 2 million distinct CDR3 sequences, about 50% seen once. The sequenced sample consisted of blood. The receptor was isolated from a woman aged 40 to 50 in good health. J is TRBJ2-3 and V is TRBV28, with D maybe TRBD2 (6 bases). DNA of the CDR3: TGTGCCAGCTGCTCGGGCGGGGCAGATACGCAGTATTTT. Its translation is CASCSGGADTQYF.